This TCR beta chain stems from a study of identical twins. Notes on the study in general: Invariant T cells like MAIT and iNKT could partly confound the zero-insertion analyses. These conclusions were based on statistical analysis (cross-sectional, not following the same donors). For monozygotic twins, models underestimated out-of-frame TCR alpha sharing. A lower insertion count was a feature of abundant cord blood beta clonotypes, with no such feature in memory repertoires.

Germline-derived CDR1 and CDR2 are SGHVS and FQNEAQ. With V trimmed by 1 base and J by 4 bases, 3 bases remained unmatched. The CDR3 has 14 residues. About this clonotype itself: What it binds is unknown.

TCRdb reanalysed the 5' RACE reads using MiXCR and keeps one entry per CDR3 protein. The sample contains 400,000 to 500,000 distinct CDR3 sequences, more than 13% of which appear only once. The same specimen was also included in a second study, on yellow fever vaccine responses in identical twins.

The receptor comes from a woman aged 18-29 years in good health. Sequenced input: CD4+ T cells sorted from blood. J is TRBJ1-2 and V is TRBV7-8; TRBD1 aligns across 7 bases. CDR3: CASSLGDRTYGYTF. DNA of the CDR3: TGTGCCAGCAGCTTAGGGGACAGAACCTATGGCTACACCTTC.